The 20 T cell receptor beta chains below all came from one sample that was sequenced in a study of identical twins. TCRdb analysed the 5' RACE reads with MiXCR anew, one entry per CDR3 protein. The data hold around 550,000 distinct CDR3 sequences, with over 12% observed a single time. These data are also associated with another study on yellow fever vaccine responses in identical twins.

Sequenced: CD4+ T cells sorted from blood. All receptors come from a woman under 30 in good health.

The rearrangement links TRBV20-1 to TRBJ2-1; 10 nucleotides agree with TRBD2. The germline V gene encodes CDR1 DFQATT and CDR2 SNEGSKA (reference sequence). Trimming took 6 bases from V and 4 from J; bases not matched to a gene: 6. The CDR3 totals 14 residues. CDR3 region: CSAYSGGAYNEQFF. CDR3 DNA sequence: TGCAGTGCGTACAGCGGGGGGGCTTACAATGAGCAGTTCTTC.

The rearrangement joins TRBV7-8 to TRBJ2-2, with 9 bases fitting TRBD1. After removal of 1 base from V and 4 bases from J, the junction contained 7 bases not matched to a gene. This CDR3 contains 17 residues. CDR1 is SGHVS and CDR2 is FQNEAQ in the germline V gene. In DNA, the CDR3 is TGTGCCAGCAGCTTAGTTTCGAGGACAGGGGTCACCGGGGAGCTGTTTTTT. The encoded protein is CASSLVSRTGVTGELFF.

This clonotype was counted between two and nine times. CDR3 in amino acids: CASTLRAPKGYTF. In DNA form, the CDR3 reads TGTGCCAGCACCCTTAGGGCCCCGAAGGGCTACACCTTC. This chain joins TRBV28 and TRBJ1-2; no clear D gene. Per the germline V gene, CDR1 is MDHEN and CDR2 is SYDVKM. The CDR3 is 13 residues long. V was trimmed by 7 bases and J by 8 bases, leaving 17 bases between them.

The chain has TRBV2 and TRBJ1-4; the match to TRBD1 covers 7 bases. The ends lost 7 bases at V and 3 bases at J; junction bases unmatched: 5. This CDR3 has 14 amino acids. CDR1 is SNHLY and CDR2 is FYNNEI in the germline V gene. This CDR3 is CASIQGVANEKLFF. CDR3 nucleotide sequence: TGTGCCAGCATTCAGGGGGTGGCTAATGAAAAACTGTTTTTT.

V gene TRBV12-3 or TRBV12-4 combines with J gene TRBJ2-6; D is possibly TRBD1 or TRBD2 (5 bases each). Trimming removed 3 bases at V and 0 bases at J, with 9 bases between. There are 16 residues in the CDR3. The CDR3 loop reads CASSLGRDSGANVLTF. CDR3 DNA: TGTGCCAGCAGTTTGGGACGGGACTCTGGGGCCAACGTCCTGACTTTC.

The CDR3 DNA follows: TGCGCCAGCAGCTTGGGGGCGTCCCGGGGGGGTACGCAGTATTTT. Translating it yields CASSLGASRGGTQYF. V and J are TRBV5-1 and TRBJ2-3, with 8 positions matching TRBD2. The germline CDR1 and CDR2 sequences are SGHRS and YFSETQ. The CDR3 sequence is 15 residues long. V dropped 0 bases and J dropped 8; count of bases not matched to a gene: 8.

This chain links TRBV10-3 with TRBJ2-7; 10 bases agree with TRBD2. V dropped 0 bases and J dropped 4; count of bases not matched to a gene: 3. The CDR3 is 15 residues long. Germline V CDR1 and CDR2: ENHRY, SYGVKD. The CDR3 loop reads CAISESSGGEYEQYV. The CDR3 coding sequence is TGTGCCATCAGTGAGTCAAGCGGGGGGGAATACGAGCAGTACGTC.

This rearrangement joins TRBV5-1 to TRBJ1-1, with no clear D. The CDR3 totals 14 residues. V lost 4 bases and J lost 1, with 11 bases in between. The germline V gene encodes CDR1 SGHRS and CDR2 YFSETQ. The CDR3 sequence is CASSPSSGNTEAFF. Written as DNA, the CDR3 is TGCGCCAGCAGCCCAAGTTCGGGGAACACTGAAGCTTTCTTT. Full variable domain (missing parts from reference TRBV5-1 and TRBJ1-1): KAGVTQTPRYLIKTRGQQVTLSCSPISGHRSVSWYQQTPGQGLQFLFEYFSETQRNKGNFPGRFSGRQFSNSRSEMNVSTLELGDSALYLCASSPSSGNTEAFFGQGTRLTVV.

This sequence joins TRBV28 and TRBJ2-3; D is unresolved. CDR1 is MDHEN, CDR2 SYDVKM, per germline. The CDR3 is made up of 13 amino acids. Between the trimmed V and J ends, which lost 7 bases and 2 bases, there was a span of 10 bases. CDR3 in DNA: TGTGCCAGCACTGGGGTCGTCACAGATACGCAGTATTTT. Translated: CASTGVVTDTQYF. Full variable domain (rest looked up from reference TRBV28 and TRBJ2-3): DVKVTQSSRYLVKRTGEKVFLECVQDMDHENMFWYRQDPGLGLRLIYFSYDVKMKEKGDIPEGYSVSREKKERFSLILESASTNQTSMYLCASTGVVTDTQYFGPGTRLTVL.

This clonotype was found many times. V gene TRBV12-3 or TRBV12-4 combines with J gene TRBJ1-5, with a possible D match to TRBD1 (5 bases). The CDR3 sequence is 14 residues long. V lost 3 bases and J lost 6, with 12 bases in between. CDR3 sequence (DNA): TGTGCCAGCAGTTTTAGGGCAGGGAGTCAGCCCCAGCATTTT. It specifies CASSFRAGSQPQHF.

This clonotype has a handful of counts. This chain uses TRBV5-6 with TRBJ2-3; the match to TRBD2 covers 9 bases. J gave up 2 bases and V 1 base, and 2 bases lay outside the gene matches. This CDR3 spans 15 amino acids. Germline-derived CDR1 and CDR2 are SGHDT and YYEEEE. For the CDR3, the DNA is TGTGCCAGCAGCTTGATAGCGGGGGCCACAGATACGCAGTATTTT. It codes for CASSLIAGATDTQYF.

This clonotype was recorded a few times. This chain uses TRBV6-1 with TRBJ1-1, with 8 bases fitting TRBD1. Trimming at V came to 6 bases and at J to 7 bases, leaving 7 bases not matched to a gene. This CDR3 is built from 13 residues. The germline gives CDR1 MNHNS, CDR2 SASEGT. The CDR3 reads CASREQGDGEAFF. The CDR3 nucleotides are TGTGCCAGCAGGGAACAGGGGGATGGTGAAGCTTTCTTT.

J is TRBJ2-1 and V is TRBV7-9; 12 bases align to TRBD1. Germline loops: CDR1 SEHNR, CDR2 FQNEAQ (reference sequence). This CDR3 is built from 15 residues. J was trimmed by 7 bases and V by 3 bases; bases with no gene match: 4. The CDR3 DNA reads TGTGCCAGCAGCTTCCGGGACAGGGGGCCAAATGAGCAGTTCTTC. It specifies CASSFRDRGPNEQFF.

V usage is TRBV2 and J usage is TRBJ2-6; 8 nucleotides agree with TRBD2. Germline CDR1 SNHLY, CDR2 FYNNEI. Trimming took 7 bases from V and 0 from J; bases not matched to a gene: 5. The CDR3 is 16 residues long. CDR3: CASTLSGSSGANVLTF. CDR3 bases: TGTGCCAGCACTCTGAGCGGGAGCTCTGGGGCCAACGTCCTGACTTTC.

This chain uses TRBV7-2 with TRBJ2-3, with 15 bases that match TRBD2. Unmatched junction bases numbered 1, after V lost 9 bases and J lost 3 bases. In germline, CDR1 is SGHTA, CDR2 FQGNSA. CDR3 length: 14 amino acids. The DNA of the CDR3 is TGTGCCAGGGGACTAGCGGGGGGAACAGATACGCAGTATTTT. Translating it yields CARGLAGGTDTQYF.

The chain couples TRBV6-5 to TRBJ2-3; D not resolved. V was trimmed by 4 bases and J by 2 bases, leaving 10 bases between them. The germline gives CDR1 MNHEY, CDR2 SVGAGI. The CDR3 sequence is 14 residues long. CDR3 sequence reads: CASSFPPPTDTQYF. CDR3 DNA: TGTGCCAGCAGTTTCCCCCCACCCACAGATACGCAGTATTTT.

This clonotype showed up just a few times. The CDR3 coding sequence is TGTGCCACCAGTCGCTCCTACAATGAGCAGTTCTTC. This codes for CATSRSYNEQFF. The rearrangement joins TRBV15 to TRBJ2-1; no reliable D call. CDR1 and CDR2 (germline): LNHNV, YYDKDF (reference sequence). Trimming shortened V by 6 bases and J by 0 bases, and 3 bases separated the two germline ends. This CDR3 is built from 12 residues.

There are a few counts of this clonotype. The chain employs TRBV5-1 and TRBJ1-1, with TRBD1 as a possible D gene (5 bases). The ends were cut back, 1 base at V and 1 base at J, with 11 bases in the middle. The CDR3 loop spans 15 amino acids. Germline CDR1 is SGHRS and CDR2 is YFSETQ. The CDR3 loop is CASSLIRGSNTEAFF. CDR3 nucleotide sequence: TGCGCCAGCAGCTTGATAAGGGGATCGAACACTGAAGCTTTCTTT.

The J gene is TRBJ2-2, the V gene TRBV12-3 or TRBV12-4, with no clear D. The CDR3 runs to 17 residues. V gave up 5 bases and J gave up 1 base, with 17 bases separating them. CDR3 loop: CASSLQRGAGNTGELFF. CDR3 DNA sequence: TGTGCCAGCAGTCTCCAGCGCGGAGCAGGGAACACCGGGGAGCTGTTTTTT.

The chain's CDR3 is CASSLLAPYNEQFF. The CDR3 DNA sequence: TGTGCCAGCAGCTTACTAGCGCCATACAATGAGCAGTTCTTC. V and J are TRBV7-2 and TRBJ2-1; the D gene is possibly TRBD2 (6 bases). The germline V gene has CDR1 SGHTA and CDR2 FQGNSA. This CDR3 is 14 amino acids long. Trimming took off 2 bases at V and 4 bases at J, with 9 bases between the two ends. Full variable domain (rest looked up from reference TRBV7-2 and TRBJ2-1): GAGVSQSPSNKVTEKGKDVELRCDPISGHTALYWYRQSLGQGLEFLIYFQGNSAPDKSGLPSDRFSAERTGGSVSTLTIQRTQQEDSAVYLCASSLLAPYNEQFFGPGTRLTVL.